The T cell receptor beta chain under discussion was sequenced for a study of CD8 T cells in ankylosing spondylitis. Points from the study as a whole: Reported data indicate significant enrichment of disease-linked clones within matched ankylosing spondylitis synovial fluid. Seven or eight highly homologous variants made up a TCR beta motif, and this motif appeared characteristic of ankylosing spondylitis blood.

Construction of TCR beta libraries was performed using quantitative 5'-RACE with molecular barcodes. Via MiXCR, TCRdb re-called the 5' RACE reads, giving one row per CDR3 protein. The sample yields 250,000 or so distinct CDR3 sequences, 18% seen once. Note on this clonotype: Antigen: not known.

The sequence was obtained from a male donor with ankylosing spondylitis or in good health (not recorded which). Sequenced input: blood, either unsorted or a sorted T cell fraction (not recorded which).

The DNA for the CDR3 is TGTGCCAGCAGTGATGATAAAGCCCCCTACAATGAGCAGTTCTTC. It specifies CASSDDKAPYNEQFF. The chain employs TRBV6-1 and TRBJ2-1; D call uncertain. Germline CDR1 MNHNS, CDR2 SASEGT. The germline V and J ends were trimmed by 3 bases and 2 bases, with 11 bases remaining between them. This CDR3 is built from 15 residues.